These T cell receptor beta chains were read from a single sample in a study of tumor and adjacent non-tumor tissue in lung cancer. TCRdb reprocessed the multiplex PCR reads with MiXCR, giving one entry per CDR3 protein. The sample includes some 100,000 distinct CDR3 sequences, under 65% of them seen just once. Input material: distant non-tumor lung tissue. Receptors were obtained from a man in his 60s with non-small cell lung cancer. The CDR3 runs from the conserved cysteine through the conserved F or W. D genes are given only for firm matches. Clone sizes are given selectively: once, few, many, or a class where the clone is expanded.

j_call clone_size d_call v_call cdr3_nt cdr3_aa
TRBJ2-7 . . TRBV12-3/TRBV12-4 TGTGCCAGCAGTTTCTACTACGAGCAGTACTTT CASSFYYEQYF
TRBJ2-7 . TRBD2 TRBV7-9 TGTGCCAGCAGCTTCTACCCTCCGGGGGGATCCTACGAGCAGTACTTC CASSFYPPGGSYEQYF
TRBJ2-7 few . TRBV12-3/TRBV12-4 TGTGCCAGCAGCCCTCAGGTCGCTCGCCCTGAGCAGTACTTC CASSPQVARPEQYF
TRBJ2-7 . . TRBV29-1 TGCAGTGTTGACACGGGACACGAGCAGTACTTC CSVDTGHEQYF
TRBJ1-1 . . TRBV7-8 TGTGCCAGCAGAACACGAGAGGGGGTTCGGAACACTGAAGCTTTCTTT CASRTREGVRNTEAFF
TRBJ2-3 . . TRBV29-1 TGCAGCGTTGAGGGCGGGAAGGGCACAGATCCGCAGTATTTT CSVEGGKGTDPQYF
TRBJ2-1 once . TRBV11-2 TGTGCCAACAGCTTAGTGGGGGAACTGCCTTACCGAGGTGATCAGTTCTTC CANSLVGELPYRGDQFF
TRBJ2-5 many TRBD2 TRBV7-9 TGTGCCAGCAGCCTCAGACGACTAGCGGGAGGGAGAGCAGGAGAGACCCAGTACTTC CASSLRRLAGGRAGETQYF
TRBJ1-1 . TRBD1 TRBV5-4 TGTGCCAGTTGCGACGACAGGGAGAACACTGAAGCTTTCTTT CASCDDRENTEAFF
TRBJ2-6 . . TRBV12-3/TRBV12-4 TGTGCCAGCAGTCGGGCAGGGACTGGGGCCAACATCCTGACTTTC CASSRAGTGANILTF
TRBJ2-2 . . TRBV11-2 TGTGCCAGCAGTCCTGGGACCCAGAACGCCGGGGAGCTGTTTTTT CASSPGTQNAGELFF
TRBJ1-1 many . TRBV12-3/TRBV12-4 TGTGCCAGCAGCCGAGAAACAGGGTACCCACCGAACACTGAAGCTTTCTTT CASSRETGYPPNTEAFF
TRBJ2-5 . TRBD2 TRBV6-5 TGTGCCAGCAGTTACAAAGTGGGACTAGCGGAGACCCAGTACTTC CASSYKVGLAETQYF
TRBJ2-1 . . TRBV4-1 TGCGTCAGCAACCAAGTGGACCTCCGCTCCTACAATGAGCAGTTCTTC CVSNQVDLRSYNEQFF
TRBJ1-2 . TRBD1 TRBV6-5 TGTGTCAGCAGGATTCGACAGGGTTTCTATGGCTACACCTTC CVSRIRQGFYGYTF
TRBJ2-3 . . TRBV11-2 TGTGCCAGCAGCTTAGCCTCCTCTAGCACAGATACGCAGTATTTT CASSLASSSTDTQYF
TRBJ2-5 . . TRBV11-1 TGTGCCAGCAGTTCAGACACGTACAAAGAGACCCAGTACTTC CASSSDTYKETQYF
TRBJ2-1 . TRBD1 TRBV11-2 TGCGCCAGCGGCTTAATTGTGACAGGGGGAAATGAGCAGTTCTTC CASGLIVTGGNEQFF
TRBJ2-7 once . TRBV4-2 TGTGCCAGCTGCCTCCGGACAGCTGTTCACGAGCGGTACTTC CASCLRTAVHERYF
TRBJ2-3 many TRBD2 TRBV7-8 TGTGCCAGCAGGCCTGGACTAGCGCATCTCACAGATACGCAGTATTTT CASRPGLAHLTDTQYF
TRBJ2-3 . . TRBV5-6 TGTGCCAGCACCTTACCGTGCCTCGATACGCAGTATTTT CASTLPCLDTQYF
TRBJ2-1 many TRBD2 TRBV4-2 TGTGCCAGCAGCCAAGACCAACTAACCTCTAGCGGGAGGGCGGGTGAGCAGTTCTTC CASSQDQLTSSGRAGEQFF
TRBJ2-1 few TRBD2 TRBV29-1 TGCAGCGTTGGGCCGGGGGGGACCTCCTACAATGAGCTGTTCTTC CSVGPGGTSYNELFF
TRBJ1-4 many TRBD1 TRBV5-1 TGCGCCAGCAGCCCCGGGACAGCAACTAATGAAAAACTGTTTTTT CASSPGTATNEKLFF
TRBJ1-1 . TRBD1 TRBV29-1 TGCAGCGCGAGCCCAGGGGGAGACACTGAAGCTTTCTTT CSASPGGDTEAFF
TRBJ1-2 few . TRBV29-1 TGCAGCGTTGCAGCTAATTATGACTACACCTTC CSVAANYDYTF
TRBJ1-2 few . TRBV19 TGTGCCACCCCCGGCCCAGGGCAGGGTCCCTATGGCTACACCTTC CATPGPGQGPYGYTF
TRBJ1-3 . . TRBV4-2 TGTGCCAGCGGCCTGGAATTAAGGGTCGCTGGAAACACCACATATTTT CASGLELRVAGNTTYF
TRBJ2-1 . . TRBV5-1 TGCGCCAGCAGTTCGGGACTCCAGGCGAGCGATGAGCAGTTCTTC CASSSGLQASDEQFF
TRBJ1-2 . . TRBV28 TGTGCCAGCAGTCCATACAGGGCCGTTAAGGGTGGCTACACCTTC CASSPYRAVKGGYTF
TRBJ2-7 . . TRBV5-6 TGTGCCAGCAGTTGGAGCCCAGGGGCTGGGAGCTACGAGCAGTACTTC CASSWSPGAGSYEQYF
TRBJ2-2 . TRBD2 TRBV11-2 TGTGCCAGCAGCTCAGGACTAGCGGGAGCGACGAACACCTGGGAGCTGTCTTTT CASSSGLAGATNTWELSF
TRBJ1-1 . . TRBV29-1 TGCAGCATTCGCGACTCGGGCACTGAAGCTTTCTTT CSIRDSGTEAFF
TRBJ2-7 . TRBD1 TRBV29-1 TGCAGTGGCTTGGGACAGGGGGCCTACGAGCGGTACTTC CSGLGQGAYERYF
TRBJ2-2 . TRBD1 TRBV5-6 TGTGCCAGCATCAAGGACAGGGGAAGGGCCGGGGGGCTGTTTTTT CASIKDRGRAGGLFF
TRBJ1-1 many . TRBV6-5 TGTGCCAGCAGTCGACCTTATTATGGCACTGAAGCTTTCTTT CASSRPYYGTEAFF
TRBJ2-7 . . TRBV6-1 TGTGTCAGCATGCGAGACGGAGGGAGCGAGCAGTACTTC CVSMRDGGSEQYF
TRBJ2-3 . . TRBV25-1 TGTGCCAGCAGTGATTACAGCACAGATACGCAGTATTTT CASSDYSTDTQYF
TRBJ1-1 . TRBD1 TRBV20-1 TGCGGTGCTAGAGGAGACAGGGGCGACACTGAAGCTTTCTTT CGARGDRGDTEAFF
TRBJ2-7 many . TRBV6-2/TRBV6-3 TGTGCCAGCGGTAGGACTAACCCAACCTACGAGCAGTACTTC CASGRTNPTYEQYF
TRBJ1-3 many . TRBV28 TGTGCCAGCAGACCAGAGGGCTCTGGAAACACCATATATTTT CASRPEGSGNTIYF
TRBJ2-2 . . TRBV11-2 TGTGCCAGCGGCTTAGAGGTTACATGGTCGAACACCGGGGAACTGTTTTTT CASGLEVTWSNTGELFF
TRBJ1-1 few TRBD1 TRBV6-6 TGTGCCAGCAGTAATCAGGTTACAGGGGACACTGAAGCTTTCTTT CASSNQVTGDTEAFF
TRBJ2-5 . . TRBV28 TGTGCCAGCAACACCGAGGAGACCCAGTACTTC CASNTEETQYF
TRBJ1-1 . . TRBV4-1 TGCGCCAGCAGCCAAATTAGAGGACCGAACACTGAAGCTTTCTTT CASSQIRGPNTEAFF
TRBJ1-2 . TRBD1 TRBV6-5 TGTGCCAGCAGTTACCGAGCCGGGACAGACTATGGCGATACCTTC CASSYRAGTDYGDTF